These T cell receptor beta chains were read from a single sample in a study of patients with pleural tuberculosis. TCRdb passed the reads through MiXCR, listing each CDR3 protein once. In the table there are under 55,000 distinct CDR3 sequences, 7.3% of which are singletons. These receptors originate from a human donor with pleural tuberculosis. Both conserved end residues are part of each CDR3. A D gene is named only where the DNA matches it firmly. Size values are once, few and many counts, or a class for expanded clones, and some rows have none.

V gene	clone size	D gene	J gene	CDR3 protein	CDR3 DNA
TRBV11-2	many	-	TRBJ2-1	CASSLDDSPSYNEQFF	TGTGCCAGCAGCTTAGACGACTCACCCTCCTACAATGAGCAGTTCTTC
TRBV4-2	many	-	TRBJ2-7	CASSPWTDIGYEQYF	TGTGCCAGCAGCCCCTGGACAGACATAGGATACGAGCAGTACTTC
TRBV20-1	many	-	TRBJ2-5	CSASWEQETQYF	TGCAGTGCTAGCTGGGAACAAGAGACCCAGTACTTC
TRBV9	many	-	TRBJ1-3	CASSVGRGPGNTIYF	TGTGCCAGCAGCGTAGGAAGGGGACCTGGAAACACCATATATTTT
TRBV2	many	TRBD1	TRBJ1-1	CASRRQGANTEAFF	TGTGCCAGCAGACGACAGGGGGCGAACACTGAAGCTTTCTTT
TRBV14	few	TRBD1	TRBJ1-3	CASSQQGARGNTIYF	TGTGCCAGCAGCCAACAGGGGGCTCGTGGAAACACCATATATTTT
TRBV5-6	many	-	TRBJ2-7	CASSLATYEQYF	TGTGCCAGCAGCTTGGCTACCTACGAGCAGTACTTC
TRBV12-3/TRBV12-4	many	-	TRBJ2-3	CASSLERGGDTQYF	TGTGCCAGCAGTTTAGAAAGGGGCGGGGATACGCAGTATTTT
TRBV12-3/TRBV12-4	-	TRBD2	TRBJ2-1	CASSPIAGGPGQFF	TGTGCCAGCAGCCCCATAGCGGGAGGGCCAGGGCAGTTCTTC
TRBV3-1	many	-	TRBJ2-3	CASSQEWSSTDTQYF	TGTGCCAGCAGCCAAGAGTGGTCCAGCACAGATACGCAGTATTTT
TRBV20-1	many	TRBD2	TRBJ2-1	CSARDKGTSGRNEQFF	TGCAGTGCTAGAGATAAAGGGACTAGCGGGAGGAATGAGCAGTTCTTC
TRBV20-1	many	TRBD2	TRBJ2-1	CSASANLAGNEQFF	TGCAGTGCTAGCGCCAATCTAGCGGGAAATGAGCAGTTCTTC
TRBV11-1	-	TRBD1	TRBJ2-7	CASSSPGTGGGYEQYF	TGTGCCAGCAGTAGTCCCGGGACAGGGGGCGGGTACGAGCAGTACTTC
TRBV2	-	-	TRBJ2-7	CASSEWSGAPYEQYF	TGTGCCAGCAGTGAATGGTCGGGGGCTCCCTACGAGCAGTACTTC
TRBV19	many	TRBD1	TRBJ1-3	CASNPGQGGNTIYF	TGTGCCAGTAACCCCGGACAGGGAGGAAACACCATATATTTT
TRBV27	many	-	TRBJ2-7	CASSFRGKEQYF	TGTGCCAGCAGTTTCCGGGGGAAGGAGCAGTACTTC
TRBV20-1	many	-	TRBJ1-5	CSARDLEALSSQPQHF	TGCAGTGCTAGAGATCTCGAGGCTTTATCGTCTCAGCCCCAGCATTTT
TRBV4-2	-	TRBD1	TRBJ2-1	CASSAGTVNEQFF	TGTGCCAGCAGCGCCGGGACAGTAAATGAGCAGTTCTTC
TRBV15	many	-	TRBJ1-2	CATSRDSWSGANYGYTF	TGTGCCACCAGCAGAGATAGTTGGAGTGGCGCTAACTATGGCTACACCTTC
TRBV19	-	-	TRBJ2-3	CASSSQENTDTQYF	TGTGCCAGTAGTTCGCAGGAGAACACAGATACGCAGTATTTT
TRBV10-3	few	-	TRBJ2-7	CAIRGGPGTYEQYF	TGTGCCATCAGGGGGGGGCCAGGTACCTACGAGCAGTACTTC
TRBV12-3/TRBV12-4	many	-	TRBJ1-1	CASRTAGSINTEAFF	TGTGCCAGCAGAACCGCAGGGTCCATCAACACTGAAGCTTTCTTT
TRBV20-1	many	-	TRBJ2-2	CSASVGLTTGELFF	TGCAGTGCTAGTGTAGGACTCACCACCGGGGAGCTGTTTTTT
TRBV4-2	few	TRBD2	TRBJ2-1	CASRPAGGFSNEQFF	TGTGCCAGCAGGCCAGCGGGAGGCTTCTCCAATGAGCAGTTCTTC
TRBV11-2	medium-sized	-	TRBJ2-1	CASSFREQVYNEQFF	TGTGCCAGCAGCTTCCGGGAGCAGGTCTACAATGAGCAGTTCTTC
TRBV20-1	many	-	TRBJ2-7	CSARDTPLARDEQYF	TGCAGTGCTAGAGATACCCCCCTAGCCCGGGACGAGCAGTACTTC
TRBV12-3/TRBV12-4	many	-	TRBJ1-2	CASSLLSQGGSKAGYTF	TGTGCCAGCAGTTTACTTAGTCAGGGAGGGTCTAAGGCGGGCTACACCTTC
TRBV6-2/TRBV6-3	many	-	TRBJ2-1	CASSLLGAGGDNEQFF	TGTGCCAGCAGTCTACTCGGCGCCGGAGGTGACAATGAGCAGTTCTTC
TRBV10-3	few	-	TRBJ1-2	CAITDGNYGYTF	TGTGCCATCACCGACGGAAACTATGGCTACACCTTC
TRBV20-1	-	-	TRBJ2-3	CSARDPAGLATDTQYF	TGCAGTGCTAGAGATCCCGCAGGTCTGGCGACAGATACGCAGTATTTT
TRBV19	few	-	TRBJ2-7	CASSRRDGAYEQYF	TGTGCCAGTAGTCGCCGGGACGGAGCCTACGAGCAGTACTTC
TRBV11-1	few	-	TRBJ2-3	CASSFPSPKPWDTQYF	TGTGCCAGCAGCTTCCCGTCCCCAAAACCTTGGGATACGCAGTATTTT
TRBV29-1	-	-	TRBJ2-7	CSVAQLGEQYF	TGCAGCGTGGCCCAACTGGGGGAGCAGTACTTC
TRBV5-4	few	-	TRBJ1-1	CASMGGTEAFF	TGTGCCAGCATGGGGGGCACTGAAGCTTTCTTT
TRBV4-1	many	TRBD1	TRBJ1-2	CASSLNRGYYGYTF	TGCGCCAGCAGCCTCAACAGGGGGTACTATGGCTACACCTTC
TRBV4-1	many	-	TRBJ1-2	CASGEGGIYGYTF	TGCGCGTCGGGTGAGGGGGGGATTTATGGCTACACCTTC
TRBV5-4	many	-	TRBJ2-7	CASSLSGPEQYF	TGTGCCAGCAGCTTGTCAGGACCCGAGCAGTACTTC
TRBV20-1	many	-	TRBJ2-2	CSARAVTGELFF	TGCAGTGCTAGAGCTGTTACCGGGGAGCTGTTTTTT
TRBV12-3/TRBV12-4	few	TRBD1	TRBJ1-3	CASSRTGVRNTIYF	TGTGCCAGCAGTCGGACAGGGGTGCGAAACACCATATATTTT
TRBV3-1	many	-	TRBJ2-1	CASSHPAVNYNEQFF	TGTGCCAGCAGCCACCCAGCGGTAAATTACAATGAGCAGTTCTTC
TRBV2	many	-	TRBJ2-1	CASSGQGPGANEQFF	TGTGCCAGCAGTGGGCAAGGACCCGGGGCCAATGAGCAGTTCTTC
TRBV6-1	many	-	TRBJ1-5	CASVVGNQPQHF	TGTGCCAGCGTGGTGGGCAATCAGCCCCAGCATTTT
TRBV5-6	-	TRBD1	TRBJ1-1	CASSLVGTGGEEAFF	TGTGCCAGCAGCTTGGTGGGGACAGGGGGCGAGGAAGCTTTCTTT